The clone carrying this T cell receptor beta chain was counted at least ten times. This specimen belongs to a study of T cells of healthy individuals. V lost 2 bases and J lost 8, with 13 bases in between. This CDR3 comprises 14 residues. The germline gives CDR1 MRHNA, CDR2 SNTAGT. TCRdb independently ran MiXCR on the 5' RACE reads; one entry per CDR3 protein. The profile shows nearly 100,000 distinct CDR3 sequences, approximately 15% of them singletons. The sequence derives from a human donor in good health. The chain combines TRBV6-4 with TRBJ2-1; tentative D call: TRBD2 (5 bases). CDR3 loop: CASSDEGGMDEQFF. CDR3 bases: TGTGCCAGCAGTGACGAGGGCGGTATGGATGAGCAGTTCTTC.